The next 27 T cell receptor beta chains were all read from a single sample in a study of blood T cell repertoires in COVID-19. Data came from immunoSEQ multiplex PCR; TCRdb stores just in-frame clones and leaves some out. The sample includes about 120,000 clones, roughly nine tenths of them seen just once. The sequenced sample was peripheral blood. The source of these receptors is a human donor with active COVID-19. The donor label of this sample is uncertain.

The V call is TRBV7-9, the J call TRBJ1-2; D call uncertain. The CDR3 sequence is 14 residues long. The germline V and J ends were trimmed by 11 bases and 0 bases, with 16 bases remaining between them. Germline values: CDR1 SEHNR, CDR2 FQNEAQ (reference sequence). The CDR3 region is CAGDRPRTNYGYTF. CDR3 nucleotides: TGTGCCGGAGACCGCCCAAGAACTAACTATGGCTACACCTTC.

The table lists this clone with a count of one. The rearrangement links TRBV13 to TRBJ2-1, with 8 bases aligning to TRBD1. The V gene's germline CDR1 is PRHDT and CDR2 FYEKMQ (reference sequence). Trimming cost V 5 bases and J 5 bases; bases outside gene matches: 8. This CDR3 contains 15 residues. In nucleotides, the CDR3 is TGTGCCAGCAGCCCAGGGACAGGAACTCACAATGAGCAGTTCTTC. It codes for CASSPGTGTHNEQFF.

The chain joins TRBV7-6 to TRBJ1-4, with D uncertain. Per the germline V gene, CDR1 is SGHVS and CDR2 is FNYEAQ. The CDR3 spans 15 residues. The V end was cut by 0 bases, the J end by 8 bases, with 13 bases between. The CDR3 coding sequence is TGTGCCAGCAGCTTAGCTACTCAACACGGGGAAAAACTGTTTTTT. Its translation: CASSLATQHGEKLFF. Supplemented by reference TRBV7-6 and TRBJ1-4, the full variable domain reads GAGVSQSPRYKVTKRGQDVALRCDPISGHVSLYWYRQALGQGPEFLTYFNYEAQQDKSGLPNDRFSAERPEGSISTLTIQRTEQRDSAMYRCASSLATQHGEKLFFGSGTQLSVL.

V usage is TRBV7-9 and J usage is TRBJ2-3; 11 nucleotides line up with TRBD2. The CDR3 loop spans 15 amino acids. Germline V gene lookup returns CDR1 SEHNR and CDR2 FQNEAQ (reference sequence). With V trimmed by 6 bases and J by 2 bases, 4 bases remained unmatched. The CDR3 DNA is TGTGCCAGCAGGGGGGGACTAGCGGACACAGATACGCAGTATTTT. As protein: CASRGGLADTDTQYF.

The chain combines TRBV28 with TRBJ2-7, with a weak D call TRBD2 (5 bases). Germline assignment: CDR1 MDHEN and CDR2 SYDVKM. This CDR3 has 13 residues. V lost 2 bases and J lost 2, with 7 bases in between. The CDR3 is CASSLRGTYEQYF. The CDR3 bases are TGTGCCAGCAGTTTAAGAGGGACCTACGAGCAGTACTTC.

This rearrangement joins TRBV2 to TRBJ2-7, with 10 bases identical to TRBD1. Trimming cost V 6 bases and J 6 bases; bases outside gene matches: 14. Germline assignment: CDR1 SNHLY and CDR2 FYNNEI. The CDR3 has 16 residues. In DNA form, the CDR3 reads TGTGCCAGCAGGGGTAGACCGGGACAGGGGAAAGGCGAGCAGTACTTC. The encoded protein is CASRGRPGQGKGEQYF.

The J gene is TRBJ2-5, the V gene TRBV6-2 or TRBV6-3; D is unresolved. CDR3 size: 11 residues. Trimming cost V 5 bases and J 5 bases, with 6 bases left between them. Germline V gives CDR1 MNHEY, CDR2 SVGEGT. The CDR3 coding sequence is TGTGCCAGCAGTATAGTGGAGACCCAGTACTTC. It is translated as CASSIVETQYF.

The V and J genes are TRBV7-2 and TRBJ2-7, with D possibly being TRBD2 (6 bases). The germline V and J ends were trimmed by 0 bases and 2 bases, with 11 bases remaining between them. The CDR3 has 15 residues. The V gene's germline CDR1 is SGHTA and CDR2 FQGNSA. CDR3 sequence reads: CASSLAQRVPYEQYF. The CDR3 region has the DNA TGTGCCAGCAGCTTAGCACAGCGGGTCCCCTACGAGCAGTACTTC. Based on the CDR3 plus reference TRBV7-2 and TRBJ2-7, the full variable domain is GAGVSQSPSNKVTEKGKDVELRCDPISGHTALYWYRQSLGQGLEFLIYFQGNSAPDKSGLPSDRFSAERTGGSVSTLTIQRTQQEDSAVYLCASSLAQRVPYEQYFGPGTRLTVT.

The chain is built from TRBV7-9 and TRBJ2-5; D is possibly TRBD1 (6 bases). Germline lookup yields CDR1 SEHNR and CDR2 FQNEAQ (reference sequence). The length of the CDR3 is 15 residues. The V end lost 4 bases, the J end lost 1 base, and 13 bases lay between the germline ends. The DNA of the CDR3 is TGTGCCAGCAGCTCCCCGACAGGCATCCAAGAGACCCAGTACTTC. Translating gives CASSSPTGIQETQYF.

The V call is TRBV19, the J call TRBJ1-5; D perhaps matches TRBD1 (5 bases). This CDR3 is built from 15 residues. Looked up from germline, CDR1 is LNHDA and CDR2 is SQIVND (reference sequence). Trimming cost V 1 base and J 0 bases, with 7 bases left between them. The CDR3 reads CASSIVGASNQPQHF. The CDR3 DNA follows: TGTGCCAGTAGTATAGTTGGGGCTAGCAATCAGCCCCAGCATTTT.

The chain combines TRBV19 with TRBJ2-3; tentative D call: TRBD2 (6 bases). CDR1 is LNHDA, CDR2 SQIVND, per germline (reference sequence). V was clipped by 4 bases and J by 2 bases, with 16 bases between them. The CDR3 covers 16 residues. The CDR3 is CASSSHPGGVTDTQYF. In nucleotides, the CDR3 is TGTGCCAGTAGTAGCCACCCCGGAGGGGTCACAGATACGCAGTATTTT. Combining the CDR3 with reference TRBV19 and TRBJ2-3 gives the whole variable domain DGGITQSPKYLFRKEGQNVTLSCEQNLNHDAMYWYRQDPGQGLRLIYYSQIVNDFQKGDIAEGYSVSREKKESFPLTVTSAQKNPTAFYLCASSSHPGGVTDTQYFGPGTRLTVL.

V usage is TRBV6-5 and J usage is TRBJ1-2, with a possible D match to TRBD1 (5 bases). Trimming removed 6 bases from V and 4 bases from J, with 12 bases in between. The CDR3 sequence is 13 residues long. The germline gives CDR1 MNHEY, CDR2 SVGAGI. CDR3 sequence (DNA): TGTGCCAGCAGGACAGTTAACTCCTATGGCTACACCTTC. Translated, it gives CASRTVNSYGYTF.

The chain is built from TRBV18 and TRBJ1-2; D remains ambiguous. V dropped 6 bases and J dropped 2 bases, with 16 bases sitting between them. In germline, CDR1 is KGHSH, CDR2 LQKENI. This CDR3 has 15 amino acids. This chain's CDR3 is CASSPEARGNYGYTF. The CDR3, as DNA: TGTGCCAGCTCTCCCGAGGCTCGGGGAAACTATGGCTACACCTTC.

V is TRBV19 and J is TRBJ2-1, with TRBD2 matching over 8 bases. Germline V gives CDR1 LNHDA, CDR2 SQIVND (reference sequence). The CDR3 has 14 amino acids. The V gene end was trimmed by 10 bases and the J gene end by 2 bases; junction bases not matched to a gene: 7. CDR3 DNA sequence: TGTGCCACCTCTAGCGGGTCGACCTACAATGAGCAGTTCTTC. As protein: CATSSGSTYNEQFF.

This chain connects TRBV11-3 to TRBJ2-2, with D possibly TRBD1 on 6 matching bases. Trimming left V 5 bases short and J 4 bases short, with 17 bases between. CDR1 and CDR2 (germline): SGHNT, YENEEA. The CDR3 runs to 16 residues. The CDR3 DNA is TGTGCCAGCAGCCACCGACAGGCTAGTACCACCGGGGAGCTGTTTTTT. Translation gives CASSHRQASTTGELFF.

The chain combines TRBV27 with TRBJ2-7; possibly TRBD2 for D (6 bases). Trimming took off 4 bases at V and 3 bases at J, with 10 bases between the two ends. Germline V gives CDR1 MNHEY, CDR2 SMNVEV (reference sequence). CDR3 length: 13 residues. CDR3: CASSWGTYYEQYF. For the CDR3, the DNA is TGTGCCAGCAGTTGGGGGACTTACTACGAGCAGTACTTC.

The gene calls are TRBV7-9 and TRBJ2-7; 7 positions agree with TRBD1. Germline V gives CDR1 SEHNR, CDR2 FQNEAQ (reference sequence). The ends lost 5 bases at V and 0 bases at J; junction bases unmatched: 7. The CDR3 totals 15 residues. The CDR3 protein is CASSPRGKSSYEQYF. CDR3 sequence (DNA): TGTGCCAGCAGCCCCAGGGGGAAAAGCTCCTACGAGCAGTACTTC.

The J gene is TRBJ1-1, the V gene TRBV7-2; D call uncertain. CDR1 is SGHTA, CDR2 FQGNSA, per germline. CDR3 length: 14 amino acids. V lost 6 bases to trimming and J lost 2 bases, with 13 bases between them. This CDR3 reads CASRTQSGNTEAFF. CDR3 nucleotide sequence: TGTGCCAGCAGGACGCAGTCAGGAAACACTGAAGCTTTCTTT.

This clone has just one count. This sequence joins TRBV28 and TRBJ2-3; TRBD2 might be the D (5 bases). Germline CDR1 and CDR2: MDHEN and SYDVKM. The CDR3 spans 14 residues. V was shortened by 2 bases and J by 8 bases, with 14 bases between the two germline ends. CDR3 DNA sequence: TGTGCCAGCAGTTTAGCGGGTCTAGTTGGTACGCAGTATTTT. Encoded protein: CASSLAGLVGTQYF.

This sequence joins TRBV7-2 and TRBJ2-3, with D unclear. The CDR3 has 15 residues. V was cut by 1 base and J by 0 bases, with 8 bases left in between. Germline-derived CDR1 and CDR2 are SGHTA and FQGNSA. CDR3 sequence reads: CASSLDAVSTDTQYF. CDR3 in DNA: TGTGCCAGCAGCTTAGATGCAGTCAGCACAGATACGCAGTATTTT.

The sample holds one count of this clone. J is TRBJ2-7 and V is TRBV7-9; a weak D match, TRBD1 (5 bases). The CDR3 covers 13 residues. Between the trimmed V and J ends, which lost 5 bases and 7 bases, there was a span of 15 bases. CDR1 and CDR2 (germline): SEHNR, FQNEAQ (reference sequence). The CDR3 sequence is CASSPPGPSEQYF. The DNA for the CDR3 is TGTGCCAGCAGCCCCCCAGGGCCGTCAGAGCAGTACTTC.

This clone was observed a single time. The V and J genes are TRBV5-3 and TRBJ1-4; D gene unclear. TRBV5-3 counts as an open reading frame of uncertain function. V was trimmed by 8 bases and J by 14 bases, leaving 10 bases between them. The CDR3 has 9 residues. The CDR3 bases are TGTGCCAGGCCTTCTCAGCTGTTTTTT. The encoded protein is CARPSQLFF.

This clone was observed once. The chain uses TRBV9 and TRBJ1-2; D remains unclear. Looked up from germline, CDR1 is SGDLS and CDR2 is YYNGEE. V shed 7 bases and J shed 0 bases, with 10 bases lying between them. The CDR3 runs to 13 residues. The CDR3 DNA is TGTGCCAGCCGAGGGCCTTCTAACTATGGCTACACCTTC. Its protein is CASRGPSNYGYTF.

This chain joins TRBV7-8 and TRBJ2-2, with 10 bases that match TRBD1. CDR3 length: 18 amino acids. V gave up 1 base and J gave up 6 bases; unmatched junction bases: 11. Germline values: CDR1 SGHVS, CDR2 FQNEAQ. The CDR3 sequence is CASSLVVPGQGYAGELFF. CDR3 coding DNA: TGTGCCAGCAGCTTAGTGGTCCCGGGACAGGGGTACGCCGGGGAGCTGTTTTTT. Full variable domain (rest looked up from reference TRBV7-8 and TRBJ2-2): GAGVSQSPRYKVAKRGQDVALRCDPISGHVSLFWYQQALGQGPEFLTYFQNEAQLDKSGLPSDRFFAERPEGSVSTLKIQRTQQEDSAVYLCASSLVVPGQGYAGELFFGEGSRLTVL.

This clone was detected only once. The chain links TRBV7-2 to TRBJ2-7; D perhaps matches TRBD2 (6 bases). Trimming shortened V by 0 bases and J by 3 bases, and 9 bases separated the two germline ends. The CDR3 is 14 amino acids. The germline V gene encodes CDR1 SGHTA and CDR2 FQGNSA. The CDR3 region is CASSLAGGGYEQYF. CDR3 DNA: TGTGCCAGCAGCTTAGCGGGGGGTGGCTACGAGCAGTACTTC.

This chain connects TRBV15 to TRBJ2-3, with TRBD2 matching over 11 bases. Germline lookup yields CDR1 LNHNV and CDR2 YYDKDF (reference sequence). This CDR3 spans 17 amino acids. V shed 2 bases and J 7 bases; nucleotides not matched to a gene: 11. Here the CDR3 DNA reads TGTGCCACCAGCAGACCCTATAGCGGGGGGGCCACGAATACGCAGTATTTT. Its protein product is CATSRPYSGGATNTQYF. Combining the CDR3 with reference TRBV15 and TRBJ2-3 gives the whole variable domain DAMVIQNPRYQVTQFGKPVTLSCSQTLNHNVMYWYQQKSSQAPKLLFHYYDKDFNNEADTPDNFQSRRPNTSFCFLDIRSPGLGDTAMYLCATSRPYSGGATNTQYFGPGTRLTVL.

This rearrangement joins TRBV20-1 to TRBJ2-5; D not certain. Trimming left V 6 bases short and J 5 bases short, with 10 bases between. The germline V gene has CDR1 DFQATT and CDR2 SNEGSKA (reference sequence). CDR3 length: 11 residues. The CDR3 spells CSAQPGETQYF. For the CDR3, the DNA is TGCAGTGCCCAACCCGGGGAGACCCAGTACTTC.